A selection of T cell receptor beta chains follows, all from one sample in a study of blood T cell repertoires in COVID-19. Sequenced by immunoSEQ multiplex PCR; TCRdb stores in-frame clones only, minus some. Of some 180,000 clones listed, roughly 76% were seen once; the top ten hold 8.6%. Sequencing was carried out using peripheral blood. Receptors originate from a woman aged 45-65 years with active or convalescent COVID-19. Both conserved end residues are trimmed from each CDR3. Each record gives: CDR3 length, V gene, J gene, CDR3 protein.

cdr3_length: 16
v_call: TRBV7-9
j_call: TRBJ1-1
cdr3_aa: ASSQAAWGRQVNTEAF

cdr3_length: 13
v_call: TRBV30
j_call: TRBJ2-3
cdr3_aa: AWRGGGSFTDTQY

cdr3_length: 13
v_call: TRBV3-1/TRBV3-2
j_call: TRBJ1-2
cdr3_aa: ASSHRDSRGGGYT

cdr3_length: 11
v_call: TRBV2
j_call: TRBJ2-5
cdr3_aa: ASMRTLQETQY

cdr3_length: 11
v_call: TRBV30
j_call: TRBJ1-2
cdr3_aa: AWSVGQGTGYT

cdr3_length: 10
v_call: TRBV5-4
j_call: TRBJ1-2
cdr3_aa: ASSSMPDGYT

cdr3_length: 12
v_call: TRBV6-5
j_call: TRBJ2-7
cdr3_aa: ASSYSGRTYEQY

cdr3_length: 14
v_call: TRBV7-2
j_call: TRBJ2-3
cdr3_aa: ASSLGTSNWGDTQY

cdr3_length: 13
v_call: TRBV4-3
j_call: TRBJ2-7
cdr3_aa: ASSQERSRSYEQY

cdr3_length: 12
v_call: TRBV5-1
j_call: TRBJ1-1
cdr3_aa: ASSLDRSNTEAF

cdr3_length: 13
v_call: TRBV5-1
j_call: TRBJ1-1
cdr3_aa: ASSSDGSRNTEAF

cdr3_length: 10
v_call: TRBV7-2
j_call: TRBJ1-1
cdr3_aa: ASSPRVTEAF

cdr3_length: 13
v_call: TRBV6-5
j_call: TRBJ2-7
cdr3_aa: ASSRGQVAVHEQY